This T cell receptor beta chain was profiled in a study of cytomegalovirus exposure and HLA in healthy donors. CDR1 and CDR2 (germline): LNHDA, SQIVND (reference sequence). There are 14 residues in the CDR3. V was cut by 5 bases and J by 0 bases, with 11 bases left in between. The primer mix had 60 Vbeta and 13 Jbeta primers. Only in-frame clones appear in the TCRdb table, and some are missing; sequencing was by immunoSEQ multiplex PCR. The table has 130,000 or so clones, approximately 78% seen once; the top ten hold around 7.8%. The specimen was PBMCs. The receptor was derived from a woman between 50 and 59 years old in good health and CMV-seropositive. This chain connects TRBV19 to TRBJ2-7; D unresolved. The CDR3 spells CASSSRLSSYEQYF. The CDR3 bases are TGTGCCAGTAGTTCCAGACTGAGCTCCTACGAGCAGTACTTC.